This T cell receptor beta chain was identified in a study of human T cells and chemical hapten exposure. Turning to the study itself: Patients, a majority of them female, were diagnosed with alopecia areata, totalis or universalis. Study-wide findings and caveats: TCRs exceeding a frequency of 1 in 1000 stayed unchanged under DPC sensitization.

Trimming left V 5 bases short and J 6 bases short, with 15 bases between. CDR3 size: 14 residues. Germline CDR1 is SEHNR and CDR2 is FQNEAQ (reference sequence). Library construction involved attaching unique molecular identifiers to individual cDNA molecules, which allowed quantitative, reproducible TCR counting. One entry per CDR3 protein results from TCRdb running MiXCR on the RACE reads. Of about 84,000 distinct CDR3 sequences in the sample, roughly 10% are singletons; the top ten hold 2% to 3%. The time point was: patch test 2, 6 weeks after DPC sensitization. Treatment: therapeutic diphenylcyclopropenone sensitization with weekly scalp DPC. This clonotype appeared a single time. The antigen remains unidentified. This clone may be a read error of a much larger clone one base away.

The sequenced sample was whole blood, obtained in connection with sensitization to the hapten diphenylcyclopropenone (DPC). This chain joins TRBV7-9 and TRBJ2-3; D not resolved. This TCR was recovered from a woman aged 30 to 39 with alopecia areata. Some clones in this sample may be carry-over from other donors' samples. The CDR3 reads CASSPVLMGDTQYF. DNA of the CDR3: TGTGCCAGCAGCCCCGTATTGATGGGGGATACGCAGTATTTT. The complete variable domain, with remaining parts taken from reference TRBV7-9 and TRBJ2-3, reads DTGVSQNPRHKITKRGQNVTFRCDPISEHNRLYWYRQTLGQGPEFLTYFQNEAQLEKSRLLSDRFSAERPKGSFSTLEIQRTEQGDSAMYLCASSPVLMGDTQYFGPGTRLTVL.